Only one count was recorded for the clone carrying this TCR beta chain. The data stem from a study of cytomegalovirus exposure and HLA in healthy donors. Across the study: Counted in an early data release were approximately 80 million unique TCRs from HLA-typed donors.

Amplification used 60 Vbeta primers and 13 Jbeta primers. The data were produced by immunoSEQ multiplex PCR, yet TCRdb's version contains in-frame clones alone and is incomplete. The sample shows fewer than 95,000 clones, 76% of them seen only once. The CDR3 is 13 amino acids. V shed 2 bases and J shed 10 bases, with 14 bases lying between them. CDR1 is LNHNV, CDR2 YYDKDF, per germline (reference sequence). The genes are TRBV15 and TRBJ1-1, with a possible D match to TRBD1 (5 bases). This receptor was obtained from a man aged 40-49 years in good health and CMV-seronegative. The sequenced material came from PBMCs. The CDR3 coding sequence is TGTGCCACCAGCAGAACGGGGGTTGGAGGAGCTTTCTTT. It specifies CATSRTGVGGAFF. Full variable domain (remainder filled in from reference TRBV15 and TRBJ1-1): DAMVIQNPRYQVTQFGKPVTLSCSQTLNHNVMYWYQQKSSQAPKLLFHYYDKDFNNEADTPDNFQSRRPNTSFCFLDIRSPGLGDTAMYLCATSRTGVGGAFFGQGTRLTVV.